The 21 T cell receptor beta chains in this list originate from one sample, sequenced in a study of T cells in Graves' hyperthyroidism and ophthalmopathy. Amplification yielded TCR beta CDR3 regions, with RNA transcripts as the source. The study used the HTBI primer set for a first-round RT-PCR of the TCR CDR3. TCRdb reanalysed the multiplex PCR reads using MiXCR and keeps one entry per CDR3 protein. Of under 800,000 distinct CDR3 sequences in the sample, 12% to 15% were seen once. Sample: blood. These TCRs come from a woman aged 18-29 years with Graves' hyperthyroidism.

Note on this clonotype: Its ends do not fully match the called genes, so a read error is possible. The chain is built from TRBV20-1 and TRBJ1-5; D is possibly TRBD1 (6 bases). The germline gives CDR1 DFQATT, CDR2 SNEGSKA (reference sequence). The CDR3 is 15 amino acids. The CDR3: CSVLDRFGSNQLQHF. In DNA form, the CDR3 reads TGCAGTGTCCTAGACAGGTTCGGGAGCAATCAGCTCCAGCATTTT.

The gene calls are TRBV9 and TRBJ1-3; D call uncertain. V dropped 5 bases and J dropped 0 bases, with 12 bases sitting between them. The CDR3 is made up of 15 amino acids. Per the germline V gene, CDR1 is SGDLS and CDR2 is YYNGEE. CDR3: CASSTSRSSGNTIYF. The CDR3 DNA reads as TGTGCCAGCAGTACAAGCCGGAGCTCTGGAAACACCATATATTTT.

In this sample, this clonotype turned up many times. This chain links TRBV19 with TRBJ2-1, with D unresolved. Germline V gene sequence: CDR1 LNHDA, CDR2 SQIVND (reference sequence). The CDR3 is made up of 12 amino acids. V lost 4 bases, J lost 6 bases, and 7 bases lay in between. As DNA, the CDR3 is TGTGCCAGTAGTAGGCTGGGCAATGAGCAGTTCTTC. Protein sequence: CASSRLGNEQFF.

This clonotype was found many times. This chain joins TRBV30 and TRBJ2-1; 13 nucleotides agree with TRBD2. There are 18 residues in the CDR3. CDR1 and CDR2 (germline): GTSNPN, SVGIG (reference sequence). Trimming took 3 bases from V and 12 from J; bases not matched to a gene: 20. CDR3 coding DNA: TGTGCCTGGAGGAAGGACCCGGGACTAGCGGGGTCGCAGTCCGGGCAGTTCTTC. Encoded protein: CAWRKDPGLAGSQSGQFF.

Ten or more counts support this clonotype. J is TRBJ2-4 and V is TRBV20-1, with D hard to call. The V end was cut by 7 bases, the J end by 8 bases, with 9 bases between. The CDR3 is made up of 10 amino acids. Germline CDR1 reads DFQATT; CDR2 reads SNEGSKA (reference sequence). This CDR3 is CSVGIDIQYF. CDR3 DNA: TGCAGTGTTGGGATTGACATTCAGTACTTC.

As concerns this clonotype: This could be a read error, since a much larger clone is one nucleotide away. No conserved phenylalanine or tryptophan is present at the end of the CDR3, so a read error is the likely explanation. The chain carries TRBV9 and TRBJ2-3; D call uncertain. Germline CDR1 and CDR2: SGDLS and YYNGEE. This CDR3 spans 16 amino acids. Trimming left V 0 bases short and J 2 bases short, with 13 bases between. The CDR3 region is CASSVGHRVSTDTQYI. Written as DNA, the CDR3 is TGTGCCAGCAGCGTAGGCCACCGCGTATCCACAGATACGCAGTATATT.

The table lists this clonotype with many counts. This chain uses TRBV29-1 with TRBJ1-5; tentatively, D is TRBD1 (6 bases). V was pared by 4 bases and J by 3 bases, with 10 bases between. CDR1 and CDR2 from the germline V gene are SQVTM and ANQGSEA. CDR3 length: 13 residues. CDR3 nucleotides: TGCAGCGTTGGTACAGGGAACAATCAGCCCCAGCATTTT. Translated: CSVGTGNNQPQHF.

The V and J genes are TRBV24-1 and TRBJ2-1, with a possible D match to TRBD2 (7 bases). Germline-derived CDR1 and CDR2 are KGHDR and SFDVKD. This CDR3 is built from 19 residues. Trimming removed 0 bases at V and 0 bases at J, with 17 bases between. In DNA form, the CDR3 reads TGTGCCACCAGTGATTTGCGCCCAGGCGGGGGCAGCTCCTACAATGAGCAGTTCTTC. Protein: CATSDLRPGGGSSYNEQFF.

This clonotype has a count of ten or more. The V call is TRBV20-1, the J call TRBJ1-1, with 8 bases lining up with TRBD1. Germline V gene sequence: CDR1 DFQATT, CDR2 SNEGSKA (reference sequence). J lost 0 bases, V lost 5 bases, and 8 bases had no gene match. The CDR3 has 15 amino acids. The CDR3 region is CSAEDRAYMNTEAFF. CDR3 in DNA: TGCAGTGCTGAGGACAGGGCCTATATGAACACTGAAGCTTTCTTT.

This clonotype appeared many times. CDR3 DNA: TGCAGCGCAAACCTCAGGGTGGCCGGGGCCAACGTCCTGACTTTC. Residues: CSANLRVAGANVLTF. V usage is TRBV29-1 and J usage is TRBJ2-6; D is possibly TRBD1 (5 bases). V was shortened by 7 bases and J by 4 bases, with 17 bases between the two germline ends. This CDR3 is 15 amino acids long. Germline V gives CDR1 SQVTM, CDR2 ANQGSEA.

In this sample, this clonotype turned up many times. This sequence joins TRBV18 and TRBJ2-5; D is unclear. The CDR3 extends over 14 amino acids. V lost 3 bases and J 5 bases, leaving 13 bases between the germline ends. In germline, CDR1 is KGHSH, CDR2 LQKENI. CDR3 sequence (DNA): TGTGCCAGCTCACCGGACGGACCGGCGGAGACCCAGTACTTC. This translates into CASSPDGPAETQYF.

This clonotype appeared many times. This rearrangement joins TRBV12-5 to TRBJ2-7, with D possibly TRBD2 on 6 matching bases. From germline, CDR1 is LGHNT and CDR2 FRNRAP. The CDR3 covers 12 residues. V dropped 6 bases and J dropped 4 bases, with 10 bases sitting between them. In nucleotides, the CDR3 is TGTGCTAGTGGCGCCCGGGGGTACGAGCAGTACTTC. Translating it yields CASGARGYEQYF.

This clonotype was detected many times. The gene calls are TRBV12-3 or TRBV12-4 and TRBJ1-6; D may be TRBD1 (6 bases). The CDR3 has 18 residues. Trimming pared 3 bases from V and 4 bases from J, leaving 19 bases between. This CDR3 is CASSFNRAERPYNSPLHF. The DNA for the CDR3 is TGTGCCAGCAGTTTTAACAGGGCGGAACGTCCATATAATTCACCCCTCCACTTT.

The sample holds many counts of this clonotype. This chain connects TRBV20-1 to TRBJ2-5; perhaps TRBD2 as D (7 bases). The CDR3 sequence is 14 residues long. V was cut by 2 bases and J by 1 base, with 11 bases left in between. Germline V gene lookup returns CDR1 DFQATT and CDR2 SNEGSKA (reference sequence). CDR3 protein: CSARRGGAQETQYF. DNA for the CDR3: TGCAGTGCTAGAAGGGGGGGGGCCCAAGAGACCCAGTACTTC.

This chain joins TRBV20-1 and TRBJ2-7, with 13 bases identical to TRBD2. V lost 3 bases and J lost 0; bases outside the gene matches: 14. CDR1 and CDR2 (germline): DFQATT, SNEGSKA (reference sequence). The CDR3 spans 19 residues. This CDR3 is CSASSVGLAGVRSSYEQYF. As DNA, the CDR3 is TGCAGTGCTAGTTCTGTTGGACTAGCGGGAGTGAGGAGCTCCTACGAGCAGTACTTC.

The genes are TRBV4-3 and TRBJ1-1; TRBD1 might be the D (5 bases). The CDR3 loop spans 15 amino acids. The germline CDR1 and CDR2 sequences are LGHNA and YSLEER. The V and J ends lost 8 bases and 4 bases respectively, with 20 bases between them. The CDR3 DNA reads TGCGCCAGCCGCCTTGGGGCAGGGCAGATCACTGAAGCTTTCTTT. Translating gives CASRLGAGQITEAFF.

V and J are TRBV7-9 and TRBJ1-4, with TRBD1 identical over 9 bases. Unmatched junction bases numbered 14, after V lost 4 bases and J lost 2 bases. CDR1 is SEHNR and CDR2 is FQNEAQ in the germline V gene (reference sequence). CDR3 length equals 19 residues. CDR3 bases: TGTGCCAGCAGCTCTCGACCGGGGACAGGGCTGGTGACTAATGAAAAACTGTTTTTT. As protein: CASSSRPGTGLVTNEKLFF.

Points on this clonotype: This may come from a read error, since a much larger clone is one base off. The rearrangement links TRBV2 to TRBJ1-5; 8 bases match TRBD1. Unmatched junction bases numbered 4, after V lost 8 bases and J lost 4 bases. From germline, CDR1 is SNHLY and CDR2 FYNNEI. The CDR3 has 13 amino acids. CDR3 sequence: CASDGQGNQPQHF. The CDR3, as DNA: TGTGCCAGCGATGGACAGGGAAATCAGCCCCAGCATTTT.

The chain has TRBV11-2 and TRBJ2-7; possible D gene TRBD1, 6 bases. V gave up 1 base and J gave up 0 bases, with 13 bases separating them. Germline values: CDR1 SGHAT, CDR2 FQNNGV. The CDR3 is 16 residues long. CDR3 bases: TGTGCCAGCAGCTTAGTGTCAGGCAGGGGCTCCTACGAGCAGTACTTC. Residues: CASSLVSGRGSYEQYF.

This clonotype was found a few times. The V and J genes are TRBV19 and TRBJ1-5; D gene uncertain. V was shortened by 8 bases and J by 0 bases, with 14 bases between the two germline ends. The germline gives CDR1 LNHDA, CDR2 SQIVND (reference sequence). CDR3 length: 15 residues. This CDR3 reads CASAPDSYSNQPQHF. The DNA for the CDR3 is TGTGCCAGTGCCCCGGACTCATATAGCAATCAGCCCCAGCATTTT.

About this clonotype itself: A much larger clone differs from this one at a single base, so this may be a read error. The chain combines TRBV11-3 with TRBJ2-5; no clear D gene. V shed 1 base and J shed 9 bases, with 12 bases lying between them. Per germline, CDR1 SGHNT and CDR2 YENEEA. CDR3 size: 13 residues. DNA for the CDR3: TGTGCCAGCAGCTTAGCCCTGCTCGAGGCCCAGTACTTC. Protein product: CASSLALLEAQYF. The full variable domain, completed using reference TRBV11-3 and TRBJ2-5, is EAGVVQSPRYKIIEKKQPVAFWCNPISGHNTLYWYLQNLGQGPELLIRYENEEAVDDSQLPKDRFSAERLKGVDSTLKIQPAELGDSAVYLCASSLALLEAQYFGPGTRLLVL.